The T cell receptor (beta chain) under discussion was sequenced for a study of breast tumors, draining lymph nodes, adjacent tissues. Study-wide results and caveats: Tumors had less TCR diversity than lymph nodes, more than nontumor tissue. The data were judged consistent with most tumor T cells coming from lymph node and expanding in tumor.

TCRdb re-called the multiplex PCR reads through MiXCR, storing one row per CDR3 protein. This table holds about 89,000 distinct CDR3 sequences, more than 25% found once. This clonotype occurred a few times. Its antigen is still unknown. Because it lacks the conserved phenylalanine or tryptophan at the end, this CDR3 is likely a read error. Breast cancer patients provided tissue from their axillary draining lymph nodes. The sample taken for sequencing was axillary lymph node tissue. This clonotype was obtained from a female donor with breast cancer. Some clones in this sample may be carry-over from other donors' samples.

The CDR3 coding sequence is TGCGCCAGCAGCCGAACCTGGACTATCTCAGATACGCAGTATCTT. It is translated as CASSRTWTISDTQYL. The chain joins TRBV4-3 to TRBJ2-3, with a tentative D call TRBD2 (6 bases). Germline CDR1 reads LGHNA; CDR2 reads YSLEER. The CDR3 has 15 residues. The V gene lost 4 bases and the J gene lost 4 bases, with 15 bases spanning the gap.